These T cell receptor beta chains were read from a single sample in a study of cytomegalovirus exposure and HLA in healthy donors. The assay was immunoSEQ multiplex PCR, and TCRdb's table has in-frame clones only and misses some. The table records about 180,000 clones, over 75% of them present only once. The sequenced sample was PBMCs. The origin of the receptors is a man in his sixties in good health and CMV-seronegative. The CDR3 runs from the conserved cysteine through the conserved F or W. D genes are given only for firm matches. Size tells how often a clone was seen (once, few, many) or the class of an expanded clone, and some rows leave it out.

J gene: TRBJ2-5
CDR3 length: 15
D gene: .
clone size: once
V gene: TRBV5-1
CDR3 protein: CASSSGGGSQETQYF
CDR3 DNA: TGCGCCAGCAGCTCGGGTGGCGGCAGTCAAGAGACCCAGTACTTC

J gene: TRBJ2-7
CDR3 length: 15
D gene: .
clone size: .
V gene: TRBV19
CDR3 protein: CASSTKDRLLYEQYF
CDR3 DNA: TGTGCCAGTAGTACCAAGGACAGATTGCTCTACGAGCAGTACTTC

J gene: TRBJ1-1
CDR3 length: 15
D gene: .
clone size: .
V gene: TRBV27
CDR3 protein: CASNPQGWTNTEAFF
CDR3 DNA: TGTGCCAGCAATCCTCAGGGGTGGACGAACACTGAAGCTTTCTTT

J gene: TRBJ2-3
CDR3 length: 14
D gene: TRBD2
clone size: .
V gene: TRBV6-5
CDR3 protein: CASHPSGGPDTQYF
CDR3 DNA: TGTGCCAGCCACCCCTCGGGGGGGCCAGATACGCAGTATTTT

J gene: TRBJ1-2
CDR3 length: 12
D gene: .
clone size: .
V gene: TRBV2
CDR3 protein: CASSDRAAGYTF
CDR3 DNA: TGTGCCAGCAGTGACAGGGCGGCTGGCTACACCTTC

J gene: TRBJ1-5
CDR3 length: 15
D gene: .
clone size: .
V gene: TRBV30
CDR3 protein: CAWSEEGRGNQPQNF
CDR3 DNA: TGTGCCTGGAGTGAGGAGGGTAGGGGCAATCAGCCCCAGAATTTT

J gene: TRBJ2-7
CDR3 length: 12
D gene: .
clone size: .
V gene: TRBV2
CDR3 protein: CASLGSSYEQYF
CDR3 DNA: TGTGCCAGCTTAGGGAGCTCCTACGAGCAGTACTTC

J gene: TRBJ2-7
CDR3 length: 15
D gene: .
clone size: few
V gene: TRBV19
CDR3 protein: CASSIGRRQTGEQYF
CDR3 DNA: TGTGCCAGTAGTATAGGACGGAGACAGACTGGCGAGCAGTACTTC

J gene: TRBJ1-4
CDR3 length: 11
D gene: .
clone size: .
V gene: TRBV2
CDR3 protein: CASSAKEKLFF
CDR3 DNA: TGTGCCAGCAGTGCTAAAGAAAAACTGTTTTTT

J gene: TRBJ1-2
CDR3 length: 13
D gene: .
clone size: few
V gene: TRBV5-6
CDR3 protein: CASSFADNYGYTF
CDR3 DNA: TGTGCCAGCAGCTTCGCGGATAACTATGGCTACACCTTC

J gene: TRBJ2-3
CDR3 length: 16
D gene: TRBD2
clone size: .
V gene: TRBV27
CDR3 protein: CASSSPGLAGSDTQYF
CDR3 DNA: TGTGCCAGCAGTTCCCCTGGACTAGCGGGATCAGATACGCAGTATTTT

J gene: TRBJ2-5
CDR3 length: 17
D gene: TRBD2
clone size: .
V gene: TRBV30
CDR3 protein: CAWSTGTSGTGLETQYF
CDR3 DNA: TGTGCCTGGAGTACCGGGACTAGCGGGACGGGCTTGGAGACCCAGTACTTC

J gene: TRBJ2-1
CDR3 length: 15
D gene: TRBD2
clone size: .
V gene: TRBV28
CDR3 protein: CASSFRGSGSYEQFF
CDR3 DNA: TGTGCCAGCAGTTTCAGGGGTAGCGGGAGCTATGAGCAGTTCTTC

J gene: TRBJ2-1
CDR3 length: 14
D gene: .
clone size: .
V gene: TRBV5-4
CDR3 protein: CASSLVASYNEQFF
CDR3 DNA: TGTGCCAGCAGCTTGGTAGCCTCGTACAATGAGCAGTTCTTC

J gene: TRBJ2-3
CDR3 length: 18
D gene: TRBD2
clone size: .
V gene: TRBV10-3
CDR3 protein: CAISLTGELAGVSDTQYF
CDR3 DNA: TGTGCCATCAGCTTGACAGGAGAACTAGCGGGAGTCTCAGATACGCAGTATTTT

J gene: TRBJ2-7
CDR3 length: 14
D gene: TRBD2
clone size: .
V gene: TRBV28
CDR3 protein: CASNIAGGSYEQYF
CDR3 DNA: TGTGCCAGCAATATAGCGGGAGGGTCCTACGAGCAGTACTTC

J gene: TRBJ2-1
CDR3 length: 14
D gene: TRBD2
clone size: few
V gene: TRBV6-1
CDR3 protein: CASRTSGGEDEQFF
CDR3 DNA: TGTGCCAGCAGGACTAGCGGGGGGGAGGATGAGCAGTTCTTC

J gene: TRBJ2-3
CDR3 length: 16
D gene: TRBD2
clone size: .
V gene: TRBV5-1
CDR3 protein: CASKPNEASGRRTQYF
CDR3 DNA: TGCGCCAGCAAACCTAACGAGGCTAGCGGCCGCAGAACGCAGTATTTT

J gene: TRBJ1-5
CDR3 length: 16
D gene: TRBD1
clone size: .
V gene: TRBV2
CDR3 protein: CASGVTGGTGGQPQHF
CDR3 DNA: TGTGCCAGCGGGGTTACAGGGGGCACAGGTGGTCAGCCCCAGCATTTT

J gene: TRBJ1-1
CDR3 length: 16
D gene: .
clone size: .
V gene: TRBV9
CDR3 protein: CASSGNAGDMNTEAFF
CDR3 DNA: TGTGCCAGCAGCGGCAACGCAGGGGACATGAACACTGAAGCTTTCTTT

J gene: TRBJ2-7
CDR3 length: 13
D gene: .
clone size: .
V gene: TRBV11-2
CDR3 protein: CASSLDRVYEQYF
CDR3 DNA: TGTGCCAGCAGCTTAGACCGGGTCTACGAGCAGTACTTC

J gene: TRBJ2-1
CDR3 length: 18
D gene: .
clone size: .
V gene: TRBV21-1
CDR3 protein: CASSIHPGLADIYNEQFF
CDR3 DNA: TGTGCCAGCAGCATCCACCCCGGACTAGCGGACATCTACAATGAGCAGTTCTTC

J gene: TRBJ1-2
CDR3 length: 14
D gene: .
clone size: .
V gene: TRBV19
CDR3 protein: CASTGQRANYGYTF
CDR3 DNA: TGTGCCAGTACTGGACAGAGAGCTAACTATGGCTACACCTTC

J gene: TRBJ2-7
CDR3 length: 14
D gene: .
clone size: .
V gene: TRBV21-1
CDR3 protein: CASSSDRASYEQYF
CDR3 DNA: TGTGCCAGCAGCAGTGACAGGGCATCCTACGAGCAGTACTTC

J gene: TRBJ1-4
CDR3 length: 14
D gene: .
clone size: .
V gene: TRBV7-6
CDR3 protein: CASSLGQGNEKLFF
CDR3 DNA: TGTGCCAGCAGCTTAGGGCAGGGAAATGAAAAACTGTTTTTT

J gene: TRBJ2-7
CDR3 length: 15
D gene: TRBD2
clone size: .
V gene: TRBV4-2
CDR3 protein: CASSPGGNGIYEQYF
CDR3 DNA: TGTGCCAGCAGCCCGGGAGGGAATGGGATTTACGAGCAGTACTTC

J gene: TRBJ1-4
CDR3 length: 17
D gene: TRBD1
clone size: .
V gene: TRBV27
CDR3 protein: CASSSGTGGYGDEKLFF
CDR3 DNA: TGTGCCAGCAGTTCCGGGACAGGGGGCTATGGCGATGAAAAACTGTTTTTT

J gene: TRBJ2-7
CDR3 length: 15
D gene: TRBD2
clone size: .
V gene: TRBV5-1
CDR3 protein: CASSLRRTSSYEQYF
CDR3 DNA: TGCGCCAGCAGCCTGCGGAGGACTAGCTCCTACGAGCAGTACTTC

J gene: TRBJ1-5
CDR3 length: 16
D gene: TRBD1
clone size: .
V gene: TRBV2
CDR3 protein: CASSEGDRPSNQPQHF
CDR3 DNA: TGTGCCAGCAGTGAAGGGGACAGGCCGAGCAATCAGCCCCAGCATTTT

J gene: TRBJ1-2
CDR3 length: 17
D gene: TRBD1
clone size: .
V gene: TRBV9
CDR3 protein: CASSVAGGRGIDYGYTF
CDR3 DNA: TGTGCCAGCAGCGTAGCAGGGGGACGAGGGATCGATTATGGCTACACCTTC

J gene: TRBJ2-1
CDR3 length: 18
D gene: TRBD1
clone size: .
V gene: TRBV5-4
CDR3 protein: CASSLRTGASGDYNEQFF
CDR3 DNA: TGTGCCAGCAGCTTGAGGACAGGGGCCTCAGGGGACTACAATGAGCAGTTCTTC

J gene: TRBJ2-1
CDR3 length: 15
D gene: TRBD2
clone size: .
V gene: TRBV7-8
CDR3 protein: CASSPSGRAVNEQFF
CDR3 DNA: TGTGCCAGCAGTCCTAGCGGGAGGGCCGTCAATGAGCAGTTCTTC

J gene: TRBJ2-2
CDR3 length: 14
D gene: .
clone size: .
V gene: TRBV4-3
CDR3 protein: CASSQGGVSGELFF
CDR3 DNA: TGCGCCAGCAGCCAAGGGGGAGTTTCCGGGGAGCTGTTTTTT

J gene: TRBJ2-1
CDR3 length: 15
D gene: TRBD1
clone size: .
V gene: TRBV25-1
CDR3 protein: CASSGTGGTYNEQFF
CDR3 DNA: TGTGCCAGCAGTGGGACAGGGGGTACCTACAATGAGCAGTTCTTC

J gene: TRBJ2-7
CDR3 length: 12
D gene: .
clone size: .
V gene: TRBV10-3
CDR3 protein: CAIRDSPYEQYF
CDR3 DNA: TGTGCCATCAGGGACAGTCCCTACGAGCAGTACTTC

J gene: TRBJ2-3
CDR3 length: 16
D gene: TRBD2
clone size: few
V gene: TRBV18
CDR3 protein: CASSPGLAGGSDTQYF
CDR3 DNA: TGTGCCAGCTCACCAGGACTAGCGGGGGGCTCAGATACGCAGTATTTT

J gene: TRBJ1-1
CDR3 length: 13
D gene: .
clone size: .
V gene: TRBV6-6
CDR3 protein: CASSSGQNTEAFF
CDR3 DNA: TGTGCCAGCAGTTCCGGACAGAACACTGAAGCTTTCTTT

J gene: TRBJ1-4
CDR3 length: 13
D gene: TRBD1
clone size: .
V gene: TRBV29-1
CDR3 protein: CSGGQGAREKLFF
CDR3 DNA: TGCAGCGGCGGACAGGGGGCACGGGAAAAACTGTTTTTT

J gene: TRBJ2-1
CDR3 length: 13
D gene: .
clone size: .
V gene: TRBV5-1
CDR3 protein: CASSLNLYNEQFF
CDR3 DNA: TGCGCCAGCAGCTTGAACTTATACAATGAGCAGTTCTTC

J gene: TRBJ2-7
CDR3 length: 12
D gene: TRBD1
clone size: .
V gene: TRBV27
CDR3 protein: CASRVAGGEQYF
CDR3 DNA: TGTGCCAGCAGAGTGGCAGGGGGCGAGCAGTACTTC